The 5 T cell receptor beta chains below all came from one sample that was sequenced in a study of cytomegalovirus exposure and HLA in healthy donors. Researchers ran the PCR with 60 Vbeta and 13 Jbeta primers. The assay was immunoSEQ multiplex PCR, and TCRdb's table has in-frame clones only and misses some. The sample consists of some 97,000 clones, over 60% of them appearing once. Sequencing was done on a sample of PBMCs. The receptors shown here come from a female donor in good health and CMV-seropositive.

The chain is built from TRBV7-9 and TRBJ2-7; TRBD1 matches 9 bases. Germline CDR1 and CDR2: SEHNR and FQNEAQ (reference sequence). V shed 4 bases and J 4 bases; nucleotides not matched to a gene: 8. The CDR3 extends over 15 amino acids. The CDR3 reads CASSSTGQGSYEQYF. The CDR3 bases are TGTGCCAGCAGCTCCACGGGACAGGGCTCTTACGAGCAGTACTTC.

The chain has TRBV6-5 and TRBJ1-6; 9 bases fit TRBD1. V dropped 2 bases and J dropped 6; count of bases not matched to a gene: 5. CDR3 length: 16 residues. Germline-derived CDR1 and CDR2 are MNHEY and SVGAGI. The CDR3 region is CASSYGGDRANSPLHF. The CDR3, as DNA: TGTGCCAGCAGTTACGGGGGGGACAGGGCTAATTCACCCCTCCACTTT.

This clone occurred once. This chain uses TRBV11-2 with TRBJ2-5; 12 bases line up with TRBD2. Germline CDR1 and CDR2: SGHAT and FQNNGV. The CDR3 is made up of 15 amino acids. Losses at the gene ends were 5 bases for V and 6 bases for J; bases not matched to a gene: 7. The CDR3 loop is CASSAPGLAGKTQYF. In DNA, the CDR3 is TGTGCCAGCAGCGCCCCTGGACTAGCGGGAAAGACCCAGTACTTC.

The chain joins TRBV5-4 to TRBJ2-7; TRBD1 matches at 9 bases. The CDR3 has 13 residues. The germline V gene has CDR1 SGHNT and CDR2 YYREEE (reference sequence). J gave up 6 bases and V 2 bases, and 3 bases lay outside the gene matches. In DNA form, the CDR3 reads TGTGCCAGCAGCTTCGGGACAGGGCTCGAGCAGTACTTC. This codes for CASSFGTGLEQYF.

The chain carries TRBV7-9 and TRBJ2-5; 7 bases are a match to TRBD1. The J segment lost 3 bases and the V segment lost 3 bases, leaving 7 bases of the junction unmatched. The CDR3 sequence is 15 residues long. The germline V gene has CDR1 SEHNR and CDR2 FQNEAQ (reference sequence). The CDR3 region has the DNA TGTGCCAGCAGCTTGGGACAGCAGCCCGAAGAGACCCAGTACTTC. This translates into CASSLGQQPEETQYF.